The rows below give T cell receptor beta chains drawn from one sample of a study of cytomegalovirus exposure and HLA in healthy donors. The method was immunoSEQ multiplex PCR; TCRdb's version includes in-frame clones alone and lacks a portion of them. The sample lists a few hundred thousand clones; about 80% were seen once. The sequencing input was PBMCs. The receptors were sampled from a man aged 40-55 years in good health and CMV-seronegative. Both conserved end residues are part of each CDR3. Each record gives: J gene, V gene, D gene, clone size, CDR3 DNA, CDR3 protein. D genes are given only for firm matches. Size is omitted from some rows. Given values are once, few, many or a class for expanded clones.

J gene: TRBJ1-4
V gene: TRBV10-3
D gene: TRBD1
clone size: -
CDR3 DNA: TGTGCCAGCGGGACAGGGAATAATGAAAAACTGTTTTTT
CDR3 protein: CASGTGNNEKLFF

J gene: TRBJ2-2
V gene: TRBV5-4
D gene: TRBD1
clone size: -
CDR3 DNA: TGTGCCAGCAGCTTCGTAAGGAAAGGGACAGGGGGTTCGGGGGAGCTGTTTTTT
CDR3 protein: CASSFVRKGTGGSGELFF

J gene: TRBJ2-3
V gene: TRBV7-3
D gene: -
clone size: -
CDR3 DNA: TGTGCCAGCAGCTTAGAGGGCACAGATACGCAGTATTTT
CDR3 protein: CASSLEGTDTQYF

J gene: TRBJ2-7
V gene: TRBV29-1
D gene: TRBD1
clone size: -
CDR3 DNA: TGCAGCGCTCTAGGGGGACAGACCTTAGGTGAGCAGTACTTC
CDR3 protein: CSALGGQTLGEQYF

J gene: TRBJ2-1
V gene: TRBV7-3
D gene: TRBD2
clone size: -
CDR3 DNA: TGTGCCAGCAGCCCAAGCGGGACTAGCTACGGTGAGCAGTTCTTC
CDR3 protein: CASSPSGTSYGEQFF

J gene: TRBJ2-1
V gene: TRBV10-3
D gene: -
clone size: -
CDR3 DNA: TGTGCCATCAGTGACTCCGGAGGTCTCAATGAGCAGTTCTTC
CDR3 protein: CAISDSGGLNEQFF

J gene: TRBJ1-5
V gene: TRBV30
D gene: -
clone size: -
CDR3 DNA: TGTGCCTGGACCGTCGGCGGTAGCAATCAGCCCCAGCATTTT
CDR3 protein: CAWTVGGSNQPQHF

J gene: TRBJ1-2
V gene: TRBV6-1
D gene: TRBD1
clone size: medium-sized
CDR3 DNA: TGTGCCAGCAGTGAAAGTCAGGGGGGATATGGCTACACCTTC
CDR3 protein: CASSESQGGYGYTF

J gene: TRBJ2-2
V gene: TRBV5-8
D gene: -
clone size: -
CDR3 DNA: TGTGCCAGCAGCTTGTTCAGGACAACGAACACCGGGGAGCTGTTTTTT
CDR3 protein: CASSLFRTTNTGELFF

J gene: TRBJ2-5
V gene: TRBV20-1
D gene: -
clone size: -
CDR3 DNA: TGCAGTGCGACGACAGGTCAAACCCAGTACTTC
CDR3 protein: CSATTGQTQYF

J gene: TRBJ2-7
V gene: TRBV18
D gene: TRBD2
clone size: -
CDR3 DNA: TGTGCCAGCTCACCACGGGGGGGAGAGCTCGAGCAGTACTTC
CDR3 protein: CASSPRGGELEQYF

J gene: TRBJ2-2
V gene: TRBV30
D gene: TRBD1
clone size: -
CDR3 DNA: TGTGCCTGGTCCAGGGGGCCCGGGGAGCTGTTTTTT
CDR3 protein: CAWSRGPGELFF

J gene: TRBJ2-3
V gene: TRBV6-1
D gene: TRBD2
clone size: -
CDR3 DNA: TGTGCCAGCAGCAGGACTAGCGGGAGAGTAGGTACGCAGTATTTT
CDR3 protein: CASSRTSGRVGTQYF

J gene: TRBJ1-6
V gene: TRBV5-4
D gene: -
clone size: -
CDR3 DNA: TGTGCCAGCAGCTTGGCCTTGGGGCCCTCACCCCTCCACTTT
CDR3 protein: CASSLALGPSPLHF

J gene: TRBJ2-1
V gene: TRBV19
D gene: TRBD2
clone size: -
CDR3 DNA: TGTGCCAGTAGTATAGCGGGGGGATGGCGGGGGGCTTCTAGCTACAATGAGCAGTTCTTC
CDR3 protein: CASSIAGGWRGASSYNEQFF

J gene: TRBJ2-1
V gene: TRBV7-9
D gene: TRBD1
clone size: -
CDR3 DNA: TGTTCCAGTTCTCTCGGGACAGGGGTTAGTAATGAGCAGTTCTTC
CDR3 protein: CSSSLGTGVSNEQFF

J gene: TRBJ1-1
V gene: TRBV4-3
D gene: -
clone size: -
CDR3 DNA: TGCGCCAGCAGCCAAGCCCCCAGGGGTGACACTGAAGCTTTCTTT
CDR3 protein: CASSQAPRGDTEAFF

J gene: TRBJ2-5
V gene: TRBV2
D gene: TRBD1
clone size: -
CDR3 DNA: TGTGCCAGCAGTAGGGACAGGGAGGTAGAGACCCAGTACTTC
CDR3 protein: CASSRDREVETQYF

J gene: TRBJ1-1
V gene: TRBV15
D gene: -
clone size: -
CDR3 DNA: TGTGCCACCAGCGGCCGGGTTCACACTGAAGCTTTCTTT
CDR3 protein: CATSGRVHTEAFF

J gene: TRBJ1-1
V gene: TRBV30
D gene: TRBD1
clone size: -
CDR3 DNA: TGTGCCTGGAGCCTAGGGGGCCCGAACACTGAAGCTTTCTTT
CDR3 protein: CAWSLGGPNTEAFF

J gene: TRBJ1-6
V gene: TRBV9
D gene: -
clone size: -
CDR3 DNA: TGTGCCAGCAGCGTAGATGGAGGGCCTGGATCACCCCTCCACTTT
CDR3 protein: CASSVDGGPGSPLHF

J gene: TRBJ2-7
V gene: TRBV7-9
D gene: -
clone size: -
CDR3 DNA: TGTGCCAGCAGCTCATCCTCACAGGGCCCTTCCTACGAGCAGTACTTC
CDR3 protein: CASSSSSQGPSYEQYF

J gene: TRBJ1-6
V gene: TRBV7-6
D gene: TRBD1
clone size: -
CDR3 DNA: TGTGCCAGCAGTCCCGGACAGGGGTATTCACCCCTCCACTTT
CDR3 protein: CASSPGQGYSPLHF

J gene: TRBJ1-4
V gene: TRBV9
D gene: -
clone size: -
CDR3 DNA: TGTGCCAGCAGCGCGGAGGGACTGAGTAATGAAAAACTGTTTTTT
CDR3 protein: CASSAEGLSNEKLFF

J gene: TRBJ2-3
V gene: TRBV19
D gene: TRBD2
clone size: -
CDR3 DNA: TGTGCCAGTAGTTTTAGCGGGACGGACACAGATACGCAGTATTTT
CDR3 protein: CASSFSGTDTDTQYF

J gene: TRBJ1-1
V gene: TRBV5-1
D gene: -
clone size: -
CDR3 DNA: TGCGCCACCGGACTTGGGCAGGTTAACACTGAAGCTTTCTTT
CDR3 protein: CATGLGQVNTEAFF

J gene: TRBJ1-1
V gene: TRBV11-2
D gene: TRBD1
clone size: -
CDR3 DNA: TGTGCCAGCAGCCTCATGGACAGGGTGAACACTGAAGCTTTCTTT
CDR3 protein: CASSLMDRVNTEAFF

J gene: TRBJ2-2
V gene: TRBV15
D gene: -
clone size: -
CDR3 DNA: TGTGCCACCAGCAGAGACAGGGCACGGGCGAACACCGGGGAGCTGTTTTTT
CDR3 protein: CATSRDRARANTGELFF

J gene: TRBJ1-2
V gene: TRBV5-6
D gene: -
clone size: -
CDR3 DNA: TGTGCCAGCAGCTTGGACAGATCCTATGGCTACACCTTC
CDR3 protein: CASSLDRSYGYTF

J gene: TRBJ2-2
V gene: TRBV5-4
D gene: TRBD2
clone size: -
CDR3 DNA: TGTGCCAGCAGCCCGGGCCTCGCGGGAGGATCGAACACCGGGGAGCTGTTTTTT
CDR3 protein: CASSPGLAGGSNTGELFF

J gene: TRBJ2-5
V gene: TRBV15
D gene: TRBD2
clone size: once
CDR3 DNA: TGTGCCACCAGCAGAGATACAGCGGGGTCAGTGACCCAGTACTTC
CDR3 protein: CATSRDTAGSVTQYF

J gene: TRBJ2-5
V gene: TRBV4-3
D gene: -
clone size: -
CDR3 DNA: TGCGCCAGCAGCCAGGGCCGGGACAACCAAGAGACCCAGTACTTC
CDR3 protein: CASSQGRDNQETQYF

J gene: TRBJ2-5
V gene: TRBV9
D gene: -
clone size: -
CDR3 DNA: TGTGCCAGCAGCCCTCTGTTTGGGGCAGGGCAAGAGACCCAGTACTTC
CDR3 protein: CASSPLFGAGQETQYF

J gene: TRBJ1-5
V gene: TRBV19
D gene: -
clone size: -
CDR3 DNA: TGTGCCAGTAGTATCAACAGTCGATACAATCAGCCCCAGCATTTT
CDR3 protein: CASSINSRYNQPQHF

J gene: TRBJ1-1
V gene: TRBV7-9
D gene: TRBD1
clone size: -
CDR3 DNA: TGTTCCAGCAGCCATCGGACAGGTTCGAACACTGAAGCTTTCTTT
CDR3 protein: CSSSHRTGSNTEAFF

J gene: TRBJ2-1
V gene: TRBV29-1
D gene: -
clone size: -
CDR3 DNA: TGCAGCGCCGGCAGGGACAATGAGCAGTTCTTC
CDR3 protein: CSAGRDNEQFF

J gene: TRBJ2-5
V gene: TRBV7-9
D gene: -
clone size: -
CDR3 DNA: TGTGCCAGCAGCTTCGAGTCCATAGAGACCCAGTACTTC
CDR3 protein: CASSFESIETQYF

J gene: TRBJ2-7
V gene: TRBV27
D gene: -
clone size: -
CDR3 DNA: TGTGCCAGCAGTTTAGTCCAATACACCGAGCAGTACTTC
CDR3 protein: CASSLVQYTEQYF

J gene: TRBJ2-2
V gene: TRBV7-9
D gene: TRBD1
clone size: -
CDR3 DNA: TGTGCCAGCAGTCGACAGGGGTCGAACACCGGGGAGCTGTTTTTT
CDR3 protein: CASSRQGSNTGELFF

J gene: TRBJ2-1
V gene: TRBV2
D gene: TRBD2
clone size: -
CDR3 DNA: TGTGCCAGTATAGCGGGGAATAACAATGAGCAGTTCTTC
CDR3 protein: CASIAGNNNEQFF

J gene: TRBJ1-5
V gene: TRBV28
D gene: -
clone size: -
CDR3 DNA: TGTGCCAGCAGCTATACAGGGCCCGAGCCCCAGCATTTT
CDR3 protein: CASSYTGPEPQHF

J gene: TRBJ1-4
V gene: TRBV28
D gene: -
clone size: -
CDR3 DNA: TGTGCCAGCAGTCTTGGTCAGGTTGAAAAACTGTTTTTT
CDR3 protein: CASSLGQVEKLFF

J gene: TRBJ1-2
V gene: TRBV10-3
D gene: TRBD1
clone size: few
CDR3 DNA: TGTGCCATCAGCGACCTTACGACAGGGGGCAACTATGGCTACACCTTC
CDR3 protein: CAISDLTTGGNYGYTF

J gene: TRBJ2-2
V gene: TRBV7-2
D gene: -
clone size: -
CDR3 DNA: TGTGCCAGCAGCCGGAGCGTCGGGACTTCTCCTAGCGGGGAGCTGTTTTTT
CDR3 protein: CASSRSVGTSPSGELFF

J gene: TRBJ1-1
V gene: TRBV9
D gene: -
clone size: few
CDR3 DNA: TGTGCCAGCAGCGCCACAGGGTCCGCTGAAGCTTTCTTT
CDR3 protein: CASSATGSAEAFF

J gene: TRBJ1-2
V gene: TRBV7-9
D gene: TRBD1
clone size: -
CDR3 DNA: TGTGCCAGCAGCTTTCGGACAGGGGGAAACTATGGCTACACCTTC
CDR3 protein: CASSFRTGGNYGYTF

J gene: TRBJ1-5
V gene: TRBV19
D gene: -
clone size: -
CDR3 DNA: TGTGCCAGTAGTATGGATGAGCCTACGGGTCAGCCCCAGCATTTT
CDR3 protein: CASSMDEPTGQPQHF

J gene: TRBJ2-7
V gene: TRBV6-6
D gene: TRBD2
clone size: -
CDR3 DNA: TGTGCCAGCAGGACTAGCGGGACAACGCACGAGCAGTACTTC
CDR3 protein: CASRTSGTTHEQYF

J gene: TRBJ2-7
V gene: TRBV6-5
D gene: -
clone size: -
CDR3 DNA: TGTGCCAGCAGCCGGTCGGGACTTGGTTACGAGCAGTACTTC
CDR3 protein: CASSRSGLGYEQYF

J gene: TRBJ2-3
V gene: TRBV7-3
D gene: -
clone size: -
CDR3 DNA: TGTGCCAGCAGCTTGACAGGACCAGATACGCAGTATTTT
CDR3 protein: CASSLTGPDTQYF

J gene: TRBJ2-7
V gene: TRBV5-4
D gene: TRBD1
clone size: -
CDR3 DNA: TGTGCCAGCAGCTTCCGGGACAGGGGGCCAGACGAGCAGTACTTC
CDR3 protein: CASSFRDRGPDEQYF

J gene: TRBJ2-1
V gene: TRBV27
D gene: -
clone size: -
CDR3 DNA: TGTGCCAGCAGCCATCAGGGGCCACACAATGAGCAGTTCTTC
CDR3 protein: CASSHQGPHNEQFF

J gene: TRBJ1-1
V gene: TRBV5-5
D gene: -
clone size: few
CDR3 DNA: TGTGCCAGCAGCTTGGCCCCAGGGCGTACTGAAGCTTTCTTT
CDR3 protein: CASSLAPGRTEAFF

J gene: TRBJ2-3
V gene: TRBV7-2
D gene: -
clone size: -
CDR3 DNA: TGTGCCAGCAGCTCCGTAACTAGCTCCACAGATACGCAGTATTTT
CDR3 protein: CASSSVTSSTDTQYF

J gene: TRBJ1-1
V gene: TRBV19
D gene: -
clone size: -
CDR3 DNA: TGTGCCAGTAGTATCTGGCAGGGGCGAACCTTGAACACTGAAGCTTTCTTT
CDR3 protein: CASSIWQGRTLNTEAFF